This record looks at one T cell receptor beta chain sequence and its context. Its target is not known. Trimming pared 7 bases from V and 3 bases from J, leaving 4 bases between. CDR3 length equals 11 residues. CDR1 and CDR2 from the germline V gene are MNHEY and SVGAGI. Some clones are missing from TCRdb's copy, which holds only in-frame ones; the method was immunoSEQ multiplex PCR. The data show around 120,000 clones, 80% to 90% seen once. The data were obtained in a study of cytomegalovirus exposure and HLA in healthy donors. Study outcomes and limitations: Specificity of a few CMV-associated chains for CMV antigens was verified in vitro. That first-cohort TCR clusters tended to co-occur in the roughly 130 validation repertoires was found in a later analysis. Some public TCRs appeared in many individuals, while most sequences were rare. A list of about 160 TCR beta chains associated with cytomegalovirus was given.

The rearrangement uses TRBV6-5 and TRBJ2-1; D not resolved. The receptor's source is a man younger than 35 in good health and CMV-seropositive. The sample was PBMCs. The DNA of the CDR3 is TGTGCCAGCAATAACTACAATGAGCAGTTCTTC. Protein product: CASNNYNEQFF.